This is a list of T cell receptor beta chains from one sample in a study of T-cell reconstitution after alpha-beta-depleted transplantation in children. TCRdb ran MiXCR on the PCR reads and lists one entry per CDR3 protein. The sample lists some 240,000 distinct CDR3 sequences, 12% occurring once. Sequenced here: PBMCs from the stem cell graft donor, sampled from the stem cell graft. Source of these receptors: a human donor who donated a stem cell graft to a child with acute lymphoblastic leukemia. The conserved cysteine and the conserved F or W are not part of the CDR3 here.

TRBJ2-5	TRBV12-3/TRBV12-4	ASSARDGETQY
TRBJ2-5	TRBV20-1	SARGYSGREGPEETQY
TRBJ2-3	TRBV6-1	ASSRGGLSTDTQY
TRBJ2-7	TRBV11-2	ASSISGTSGGRSYEQY
TRBJ1-1	TRBV30	AWMMSVTEAF
TRBJ1-2	TRBV20-1	SARDQGSYYGYT
TRBJ2-7	TRBV4-3	ASSQNRGHVEQY
TRBJ2-3	TRBV13	ASSTTHSTDTQY
TRBJ2-1	TRBV9	ASSVAFSASYNEQF
TRBJ1-2	TRBV6-2/TRBV6-3	ASSPGTGMAGYT
TRBJ1-1	TRBV20-1	SASKSWDTEAF
TRBJ2-7	TRBV4-2	ASSQEWDGSYEQY
TRBJ2-1	TRBV6-6	ASSARSGDEQF
TRBJ2-7	TRBV28	ASSLGLNRPSYEQY
TRBJ1-1	TRBV30	AWYRRSNTEAF
TRBJ1-2	TRBV3-1	ASSQASMGRTYGYT
TRBJ2-2	TRBV4-3	ASSQDALGYGELF
TRBJ2-1	TRBV12-3/TRBV12-4	ASTTTTGTSVDNEQF